This entry lists 5 T cell receptor beta chains sequenced from one sample in a study of vaccination effects on CD4 cells after COVID-19. The table came from immunoSEQ multiplex PCR; TCRdb's copy has only in-frame clones and leaves some out. The sample carries roughly 70,000 clones, about 69% recorded once. No antigen has been identified for these receptors. The ViraFEST assay expanded antigen-specific CD4+ T cells with viral peptide pools before sequencing. When nine to ten days of culture had elapsed, CD4+ T cells were isolated. Convalescent patients had PCR-confirmed SARS-CoV-2 infection between March and December 2020. The sample here was CD4+ T cells from PBMCs cultured with HIV peptides, taken before COVID-19 vaccination. Indicated subset: HIV-1 Nef peptide pool negative control/reference culture. The receptors originated from a human donor who had a prior SARS-CoV-2 infection.

The V gene is TRBV11-2, the J gene TRBJ1-6; 7 bases fit TRBD1. The CDR3 is 14 amino acids. The ends lost 3 bases at V and 10 bases at J; junction bases unmatched: 6. Per the germline V gene, CDR1 is SGHAT and CDR2 is FQNNGV. The CDR3: CASSFPGGMSPLHF. DNA for the CDR3: TGTGCCAGCAGCTTTCCAGGGGGGATGTCACCCCTCCACTTT. The full variable domain, its missing parts supplied by reference TRBV11-2 and TRBJ1-6, is EAGVAQSPRYKIIEKRQSVAFWCNPISGHATLYWYQQILGQGPKLLIQFQNNGVVDDSQLPKDRFSAERLKGVDSTLKIQPAKLEDSAVYLCASSFPGGMSPLHFGNGTRLTVT.

The genes are TRBV2 and TRBJ2-3, with 8 bases lining up with TRBD1. Trimming took 3 bases from V and 4 from J; bases not matched to a gene: 6. The CDR3 is 15 residues long. The germline CDR1 and CDR2 sequences are SNHLY and FYNNEI. CDR3 region: CASSDVSGGADTQYF. The CDR3 DNA sequence: TGTGCCAGCAGTGATGTGTCAGGGGGCGCAGATACGCAGTATTTT.

This CDR3 is CASSSPGQGPEKLFF. For the CDR3, the DNA is TGTGCCAGCAGCTCGCCGGGACAGGGTCCTGAAAAACTGTTTTTT. V is TRBV7-2 and J is TRBJ1-4; 9 bases fit TRBD1. Germline V gene data show CDR1 as SGHTA and CDR2 as FQGNSA. J gave up 7 bases and V 4 bases, and 7 bases lay outside the gene matches. The length of the CDR3 is 15 residues. Filled out from reference TRBV7-2 and TRBJ1-4, the complete variable domain reads GAGVSQSPSNKVTEKGKDVELRCDPISGHTALYWYRQSLGQGLEFLIYFQGNSAPDKSGLPSDRFSAERTGGSVSTLTIQRTQQEDSAVYLCASSSPGQGPEKLFFGSGTQLSVL.

The genes are TRBV30 and TRBJ2-7; D unresolved. The germline V gene encodes CDR1 GTSNPN and CDR2 SVGIG (reference sequence). Trimming took 5 bases from V and 0 from J, leaving 11 bases between them. The CDR3 contains 13 residues. This chain's CDR3 is CAWRRNPSYEQYF. The CDR3 DNA reads as TGTGCCTGGCGACGGAACCCCTCCTACGAGCAGTACTTC. The variable domain in full, with the rest retrieved from reference TRBV30 and TRBJ2-7, is SQTIHQWPATLVQPVGSPLSLECTVEGTSNPNLYWYRQAAGRGLQLLFYSVGIGQISSEVPQNLSASRPQDRQFILSSKKLLLSDSGFYLCAWRRNPSYEQYFGPGTRLTVT.

The gene calls are TRBV7-3 and TRBJ2-3; D assignment may be TRBD1 or TRBD2 (6 bases each). CDR3 length: 15 residues. Trimming stripped 2 bases from V and 0 bases from J, with 9 bases between. Germline values: CDR1 SGHTA, CDR2 FQGTGA. As DNA, the CDR3 is TGTGCCAGCAGCTTAGGGGGGCAAAGCACAGATACGCAGTATTTT. Its translation: CASSLGGQSTDTQYF.